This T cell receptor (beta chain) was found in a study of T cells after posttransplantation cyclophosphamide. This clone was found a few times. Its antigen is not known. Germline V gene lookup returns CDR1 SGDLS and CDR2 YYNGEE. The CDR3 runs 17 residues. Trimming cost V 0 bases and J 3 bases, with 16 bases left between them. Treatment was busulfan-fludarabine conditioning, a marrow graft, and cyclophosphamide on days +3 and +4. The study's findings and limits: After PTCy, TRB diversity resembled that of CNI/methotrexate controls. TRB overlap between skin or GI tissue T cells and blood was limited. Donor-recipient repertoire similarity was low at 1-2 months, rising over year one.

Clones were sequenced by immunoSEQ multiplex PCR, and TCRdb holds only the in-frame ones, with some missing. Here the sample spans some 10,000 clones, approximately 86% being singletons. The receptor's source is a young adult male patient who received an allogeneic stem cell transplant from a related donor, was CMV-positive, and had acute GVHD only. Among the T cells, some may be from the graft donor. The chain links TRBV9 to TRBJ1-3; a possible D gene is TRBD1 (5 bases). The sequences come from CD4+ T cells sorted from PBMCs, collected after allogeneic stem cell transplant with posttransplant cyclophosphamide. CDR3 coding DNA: TGTGCCAGCAGCGTAGCTCCGGCCAGGGCTTATGGAAACACCATATATTTT. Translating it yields CASSVAPARAYGNTIYF.